A single sample gave rise to the 29 T cell receptor beta chains below, sequenced in a study of identical twins. TCRdb reprocessed the 5' RACE reads with MiXCR, giving one entry per CDR3 protein. Among 450,000 or so distinct CDR3 sequences, roughly 13% were seen once, and the ten largest hold approximately 1%. These data were also reused for a study on yellow fever vaccine responses in identical twins.

The sample taken for sequencing was CD4+ T cells sorted from blood. The receptor source for this set is a woman aged 18-35 years in good health.

This chain connects TRBV3-1 to TRBJ2-1; no clear D. The V gene's germline CDR1 is LGHDT and CDR2 YNNKEL (reference sequence). The CDR3 extends over 13 amino acids. V shed 1 base and J shed 5 bases, with 6 bases lying between them. The CDR3 loop reads CASSQGSHNEQFF. The CDR3, as DNA: TGTGCCAGCAGCCAAGGGAGCCACAATGAGCAGTTCTTC.

CDR3 DNA sequence: TGTGCCAGCAGCCGGGACAGGTCGAGTAGAGAGACCCAGTACTTC. Its protein product is CASSRDRSSRETQYF. The rearrangement uses TRBV5-6 and TRBJ2-5, with TRBD1 matching 8 bases. Losses at the gene ends were 4 bases for V and 4 bases for J; bases not matched to a gene: 9. The CDR3 spans 15 residues. In germline, CDR1 is SGHDT, CDR2 YYEEEE.

The gene calls are TRBV6-1 and TRBJ2-7; tentative D call: TRBD1 (6 bases). V dropped 10 bases and J dropped 0 bases, with 16 bases sitting between them. The CDR3 runs to 14 residues. The germline CDR1 and CDR2 sequences are MNHNS and SASEGT. This CDR3 is CATESGTNSYEQYF. In DNA form, the CDR3 reads TGTGCCACGGAGTCCGGGACAAACTCCTACGAGCAGTACTTC.

This clonotype was counted between two and nine times. The gene calls are TRBV5-1 and TRBJ2-5; 10 bases are shared with TRBD1. The CDR3 contains 15 residues. Germline-derived CDR1 and CDR2 are SGHRS and YFSETQ. Unmatched junction bases numbered 4, after V lost 0 bases and J lost 5 bases. The CDR3 DNA follows: TGCGCCAGCAGCTTGGGACAGGGGGCGGGGGAGACCCAGTACTTC. It encodes CASSLGQGAGETQYF.

The genes are TRBV12-3 or TRBV12-4 and TRBJ2-5, with D possibly TRBD1 on 5 matching bases. The CDR3 totals 15 residues. Trimming stripped 3 bases from V and 5 bases from J, with 16 bases between. This chain's CDR3 is CASSFGTTGVETQYF. The CDR3 DNA is TGTGCCAGCAGTTTCGGCACTACAGGTGTGGAGACCCAGTACTTC.

J is TRBJ2-5 and V is TRBV7-2; the match to TRBD2 covers 11 bases. Germline V gene sequence: CDR1 SGHTA, CDR2 FQGNSA. The trim removed 6 bases at V and 0 bases at J, leaving 6 bases unmatched. The CDR3 sequence is 16 residues long. The CDR3 nucleotides read TGTGCCAGCAGGGAGACTAGCGGGACTTACCAAGAGACCCAGTACTTC. Translating it yields CASRETSGTYQETQYF.

The chain employs TRBV6-1 and TRBJ2-7; D might be TRBD1 (6 bases). This CDR3 has 16 amino acids. Germline V gives CDR1 MNHNS, CDR2 SASEGT. V was cut by 6 bases and J by 1 base, with 19 bases left in between. The CDR3 bases are TGTGCCAGCAGGCCGGCCGGGACAACCCCGTCCTACGAGCAGTACTTC. Residues: CASRPAGTTPSYEQYF.

This clonotype was observed a few times. The chain has TRBV9 and TRBJ1-3, with D unclear. CDR1 SGDLS and CDR2 YYNGEE come from the germline V gene. This CDR3 spans 13 amino acids. Trimming left V 4 bases short and J 4 bases short, with 9 bases between. CDR3 DNA: TGTGCCAGCAGCATCAGTGGGGGAAACACCATATATTTT. Its translation is CASSISGGNTIYF.

This clonotype has just a few counts. The CDR3, as DNA: TGTGCCAGCAGCTCTTTAGAAGTGAGCTCCTACGAGCAGTACTTC. Amino acid sequence: CASSSLEVSSYEQYF. The chain links TRBV21-1 to TRBJ2-7. TRBV21-1 is labeled a pseudogene. The CDR3 has 15 amino acids.

This clonotype was counted between two and nine times. V and J are TRBV7-2 and TRBJ2-1; D gene unclear. This CDR3 is 13 amino acids long. V lost 5 bases, J lost 3 bases, and 8 bases lay in between. Germline loops: CDR1 SGHTA, CDR2 FQGNSA. The CDR3 reads CASSPADYNEQFF. The DNA for the CDR3 is TGTGCCAGCAGCCCGGCGGACTACAATGAGCAGTTCTTC.

The chain couples TRBV10-3 to TRBJ2-6; 13 nucleotides match TRBD2. Looked up from germline, CDR1 is ENHRY and CDR2 is SYGVKD. This CDR3 region has 16 residues. The V and J ends lost 9 bases and 2 bases, in that order; junction bases with no gene match: 4. The CDR3 protein is CAIGLAGDAGANVLTF. As DNA, the CDR3 is TGTGCCATTGGACTAGCGGGAGATGCTGGGGCCAACGTCCTGACTTTC.

The rearrangement uses TRBV20-1 and TRBJ2-1; possible D gene TRBD1, 6 bases. Trimming removed 4 bases from V and 2 bases from J, with 15 bases in between. This CDR3 region has 15 residues. Germline-derived CDR1 and CDR2 are DFQATT and SNEGSKA (reference sequence). DNA for the CDR3: TGCAGTGCTACCAAACAGGGTAGGACCTACAATGAGCAGTTCTTC. Protein product: CSATKQGRTYNEQFF.

This clonotype occurred a few times. The V call is TRBV28, the J call TRBJ2-7, with 11 bases that match TRBD2. Unmatched junction bases numbered 8, after V lost 8 bases and J lost 2 bases. The length of the CDR3 is 15 residues. Germline CDR1 and CDR2: MDHEN and SYDVKM. The CDR3 sequence is CASQDLAGGPYEQYF. DNA of the CDR3: TGTGCCAGCCAAGACCTAGCGGGAGGTCCCTACGAGCAGTACTTC.

V and J are TRBV19 and TRBJ2-2; no reliable D call. CDR1 is LNHDA, CDR2 SQIVND, per germline (reference sequence). Deletions cut 4 bases from V and 0 bases from J, with 6 bases between. The CDR3 contains 14 residues. The CDR3 here is CASSSTSNTGELFF. CDR3 DNA sequence: TGTGCCAGTAGTAGCACTTCGAACACCGGGGAGCTGTTTTTT.

This chain uses TRBV7-6 with TRBJ2-5; 11 bases map to TRBD2. The germline CDR1 and CDR2 sequences are SGHVS and FNYEAQ. The CDR3 has 15 residues. V gave up 5 bases and J gave up 4 bases; unmatched junction bases: 6. CDR3: CASSPGLAARETQYF. CDR3 DNA: TGTGCCAGCAGCCCGGGACTAGCGGCGAGAGAGACCCAGTACTTC.

This clonotype was found a few times. This chain uses TRBV3-1 with TRBJ2-7; D is perhaps TRBD1 or TRBD2 (5 bases each). The CDR3 runs 14 residues. V lost 3 bases, J lost 0 bases, and 9 bases lay in between. Germline values: CDR1 LGHDT, CDR2 YNNKEL (reference sequence). The CDR3, as DNA: TGTGCCAGCAGCCATACCGGGACCTCCTACGAGCAGTACTTC. It encodes CASSHTGTSYEQYF.

The chain links TRBV20-1 to TRBJ2-3, with TRBD2 identical over 9 bases. The CDR3 runs 15 residues. J was trimmed by 2 bases and V by 2 bases; bases with no gene match: 5. Germline loops: CDR1 DFQATT, CDR2 SNEGSKA (reference sequence). CDR3 nucleotides: TGCAGTGCTAGATCGAGCGGGGGGACCACAGATACGCAGTATTTT. Translation gives CSARSSGGTTDTQYF.

This clonotype was detected only a few times. This chain joins TRBV7-9 and TRBJ2-5, with TRBD2 matching over 7 bases. The CDR3 loop spans 16 amino acids. Trimming removed 2 bases from V and 1 base from J; junction bases left unmatched: 7. Germline-derived CDR1 and CDR2 are SEHNR and FQNEAQ (reference sequence). CDR3 in amino acids: CASSLSGTGVQETQYF. The CDR3 nucleotides read TGTGCCAGCAGCTTAAGCGGGACGGGAGTCCAAGAGACCCAGTACTTC.

The gene calls are TRBV14 and TRBJ1-2, with 7 bases matching TRBD1. Per the germline V gene, CDR1 is SGHDN and CDR2 is FVKESK. The length of the CDR3 is 15 residues. The trim removed 1 base at V and 3 bases at J, leaving 5 bases unmatched. This CDR3 reads CASSQGRQGDYGYTF. CDR3 DNA sequence: TGTGCCAGCAGCCAAGGACGACAGGGCGACTATGGCTACACCTTC.

The sample holds a few counts of this clonotype. This sequence joins TRBV12-3 or TRBV12-4 and TRBJ1-2; D remains ambiguous. V lost 6 bases and J 4 bases, leaving 12 bases between the germline ends. The CDR3 runs 13 residues. CDR3 nucleotide sequence: TGTGCCAGCAGCCATGGACGGGGCTATGGCTACACCTTC. Its protein is CASSHGRGYGYTF.

This clonotype was observed many times. The chain carries TRBV10-3 and TRBJ2-7, with D possibly being TRBD1 or TRBD2 (5 bases each). The V end lost 6 bases, the J end lost 6 bases, and 21 bases lay between the germline ends. Per the germline V gene, CDR1 is ENHRY and CDR2 is SYGVKD. The CDR3 is 15 residues long. The CDR3 loop is CAISRRDAQWGEQYF. The CDR3, as DNA: TGTGCCATCAGCCGAAGGGACGCCCAGTGGGGCGAGCAGTACTTC.

The sample holds a few counts of this clonotype. A much larger clone sits a single nucleotide away, making a read error possible. The J gene is TRBJ2-6, the V gene TRBV7-3; D unresolved. Trimming took 5 bases from V and 1 from J, leaving 3 bases between them. Germline-derived CDR1 and CDR2 are SGHTA and FQGTGA. CDR3 size: 13 residues. The CDR3 loop reads CASSKSGANVLTF. CDR3 coding DNA: TGTGCCAGCAGCAAATCTGGGGCCAACGTCCTGACTTTC. Drawing the rest from reference TRBV7-3 and TRBJ2-6, the complete variable domain is GAGVSQTPSNKVTEKGKYVELRCDPISGHTALYWYRQSLGQGPEFLIYFQGTGAADDSGLPNDRFFAVRPEGSVSTLKIQRTERGDSAVYLCASSKSGANVLTFGAGSRLTVL.

This clonotype was seen more than once but under ten times. J is TRBJ1-4 and V is TRBV5-6; perhaps TRBD1 as D (5 bases). Between the trimmed V and J ends, which lost 0 bases and 8 bases, there was a span of 14 bases. Per the germline V gene, CDR1 is SGHDT and CDR2 is YYEEEE. This CDR3 is built from 15 residues. CDR3 sequence (DNA): TGTGCCAGCAGCTTGGAAGGGGCCCGGTGGGAAAAACTGTTTTTT. Translation: CASSLEGARWEKLFF.

This chain uses TRBV30 with TRBJ2-2, with D possibly TRBD2 on 6 matching bases. Germline V gene sequence: CDR1 GTSNPN, CDR2 SVGIG (reference sequence). CDR3 length: 13 residues. Deletions cut 4 bases from V and 3 bases from J, with 9 bases between. CDR3: CAWIGTHTGELFF. The CDR3 DNA follows: TGTGCCTGGATTGGGACTCACACCGGGGAGCTGTTTTTT.

This clonotype was counted at least ten times. This rearrangement joins TRBV29-1 to TRBJ2-7; D might be TRBD1 (6 bases). Per germline, CDR1 SQVTM and CDR2 ANQGSEA. The ends were cut back, 5 bases at V and 1 base at J, with 12 bases in the middle. This CDR3 contains 13 residues. CDR3 in DNA: TGCAGCGTTCCTAACAGGGAATCCTACGAGCAGTACTTC. Encoded protein: CSVPNRESYEQYF.

This clonotype was counted a few times. The V gene is TRBV25-1, the J gene TRBJ2-1, with TRBD1 identical over 8 bases. This CDR3 is 15 amino acids long. The germline V gene encodes CDR1 MGHDK and CDR2 SYGVNS. Losses at the gene ends were 4 bases for V and 6 bases for J; bases not matched to a gene: 8. This CDR3 is CASSGHRGKVNEQFF. CDR3 in DNA: TGTGCCAGCAGTGGACACAGGGGGAAGGTCAATGAGCAGTTCTTC.

This clonotype was seen many times. The junction departs from germline at one end; a sequencing error may be responsible. This chain joins TRBV12-3 or TRBV12-4 and TRBJ2-3; D is unclear. This CDR3 spans 13 amino acids. The CDR3 DNA sequence: TGCGCCAGCAGGTTGGATAGCACAGATACGCAGTATTTT. Translating it yields CASRLDSTDTQYF.

The chain uses TRBV30 and TRBJ2-2, with TRBD1 matching over 7 bases. Germline CDR1 reads GTSNPN; CDR2 reads SVGIG (reference sequence). With V trimmed by 0 bases and J by 6 bases, 7 bases remained unmatched. This CDR3 has 15 residues. The CDR3 sequence is CAWSVLDRASGELFF. DNA of the CDR3: TGTGCCTGGAGTGTTTTAGACAGGGCATCCGGGGAGCTGTTTTTT.

The chain joins TRBV7-3 to TRBJ2-1, with 8 nucleotides matching TRBD2. V lost 5 bases and J lost 7; bases outside the gene matches: 13. From germline, CDR1 is SGHTA and CDR2 FQGTGA. The length of the CDR3 is 16 residues. The CDR3 loop is CASSQRGGAGVNEQFF. CDR3 nucleotides: TGTGCCAGCAGCCAACGGGGGGGCGCCGGGGTAAATGAGCAGTTCTTC.